This T cell receptor (beta chain) originates from a study of CD4+ T cells in melanoma. Clones were read by immunoSEQ multiplex PCR, and TCRdb kept only the in-frame ones, dropping some. The sample lists 110,000 to 150,000 clones, 92% occurring once. Germline V CDR1 and CDR2: SGDLS, YYNGEE. The germline V and J ends were trimmed by 3 bases and 9 bases, with 16 bases remaining between them. This CDR3 has 14 residues. The J gene is TRBJ2-4, the V gene TRBV9, with D hard to call. The sequence was obtained from a human donor with melanoma. In DNA, the CDR3 is TGTGCCAGCAGCGCCAGTGACCCCTCGGGCATTCAGTACTTC. This gives the protein CASSASDPSGIQYF.